This T cell receptor beta chain was recorded in a study of cytomegalovirus exposure and HLA in healthy donors (dated by TCRdb to 2017 to 2019). With respect to the entire study: According to an earlier analysis of a few hundred of the donors, about 179 million T cells yielded 90 million to 130 million unique TCR beta sequences and 250 to 350 Gb of sequence data. Typing coverage varied by locus: roughly 620-640 donors for A, B, C, DRB1 and DQB1; more than 500 for DQA1; around 570 for DPA1; 450 to 480 for DPB1. The study aimed to test whether cataloging public T cell receptors could reveal signatures of past pathogen exposure. To study patterns of TCR occurrence, a later analysis re-analyzed previously published TCR beta repertoires from hundreds of donors and added high-resolution HLA genotyping. Approximately 310 gigabases of sequencing data and around 87 million unique TCR sequences were included in an early release covering several hundred HLA-typed donors. Among the roughly 410 genotyped donors, around 81% belonged to the genetic ancestry cluster associated with self-reported Caucasian donors. A separate validation cohort of roughly 130 different subjects was used in addition to the approximately 610-subject first cohort. An earlier analysis of around 580 of the donors used high-throughput TCR beta sequencing to judge whether each TCR beta V gene segment behaved as functional or pseudogenic. Both class I and class II loci were covered by HLA typing, at four-digit resolution. Among over 350 genotyped donors of the cohort, an average of approximately 240,000 unique TCR beta nucleotide sequences were sequenced per donor, roughly a sixth of them non-productive. Rather than using new phenotypic data, the later analysis identified candidate immune exposures from TCR beta sequences and from how often those sequences occurred across donors. Every discovery cohort repertoire had been produced on one sequencing platform. A later genetic analysis took genome-wide SNP genotypes for about 55% of the roughly 700 donors and used that subset as a discovery cohort. Alongside the repertoire data, information on donor age, sex, ethnicity and CMV serostatus was compiled. Because of strong linkage in the cohort, roughly five DR-DQ haplotypes were treated as single units for association and clustering. The study profiled the T cell repertoires of more than 500 subjects by immunosequencing and related them to cytomegalovirus serostatus. To predict cytomegalovirus infection status, the study combined high-throughput TCR immunosequencing, statistical association of individual TCRs with disease status, and machine learning. Broad study findings and their caveats: In a later analysis, HLA-associated TCR beta chains showed more clonal expansion and lower generation probabilities than non-associated chains that were equally common. CMV serostatus was the only immune exposure information available for the cohort. The cohort was sequenced for TCR beta chains only, and without alpha or paired-chain data the features that could be detected were limited. Several of the top co-occurrence clusters appeared to be linked to parvovirus B19, influenza, CMV and Epstein-Barr virus, according to a later analysis. The authors suggested that the approach could potentially be extended to other disease states and immunological phenotypes. The classifier was reported to diagnose cytomegalovirus status with high specificity and sensitivity in both the original cohort and the validation cohort. The 87-base-pair reads could not distinguish some IMGT-functional V segments, including TRBV6-2 and TRBV6-3, so those segments were excluded. V-gene and J-gene trimming of TCR beta chains was associated with a missense DCLRE1C variant in a later genetic analysis, and the association was replicated in an independent cohort. Because HLA typing was unavailable for some donors at each locus, only the typed subset was used in association tests. When HLA alleles, especially DR and DQ, strongly co-occurred, attributing TCR associations to individual alleles was difficult. Specific HLA alleles were associated with 15,000 to 20,000 TCR beta sequences at a false discovery rate of 0.05 in a later analysis. Sequencing depth was assumed to be roughly uniform across donors in the presence/absence analyses, though that assumption may not hold. According to a later analysis, most CMV-associated TCR beta chains appeared to be HLA-restricted, and the HLA associations seemed to be driven largely by CMV exposure. A total of about 180 TCR beta chains were listed by the study as associated with cytomegalovirus. A further reported finding was that TCR beta sequences accurately predicted the HLA-A and HLA-B alleles for most subjects in the first cohort. In vitro tests confirmed that a few of the cytomegalovirus-associated TCR beta chains recognize cytomegalovirus antigens. Linkage disequilibrium might explain the correlated functional status among segregating V segments, but an unknown experimental factor could not be excluded. The earlier analysis of some 560 of the donors excluded seventeen rarely observed V segments, including chromosome 9 orphons, because counts were too low. In a later genetic analysis, fewer N-insertions in productive TCRs were reported among donors in an Asian-associated ancestry cluster than the roughly 700-donor mean. Most TCR sequences were seen in very few donors, while some public TCRs were found in many individuals. The sequencing pipeline was judged likely to have produced a cluster of highly shared sequence variants as a technical artifact. In a later analysis, TCR association rates were found to vary across HLA loci, with the most associated TCRs seen for DRB1 alleles and the fewest for HLA-C alleles. An earlier analysis of 587 of the donors showed that most TCR beta V segments appeared in productive rearrangements either about 87% or about 30% of the time, which broadly matched IMGT annotations.

Library preparation was by the immunoSEQ multiplex PCR assay. The multiplex PCR relied on a mix of 60 forward primers for TCR Vbeta segments and 13 reverse primers for TCR Jbeta segments. The CDR3 region of rearranged TCR beta genes was amplified from genomic DNA with a multiplex PCR assay. Amplified TCR beta libraries were sequenced as 87-base-pair reads on the Illumina HiSeq System. The paper's data handling went like this. Across the 640 or so repertoires, a later analysis counted around 80 million unique TCR beta chains, 8.5 million to 12 million of which were shared by at least two donors. A nearest-neighbor algorithm error-corrected the raw reads and collapsed the reads into unique sequences, merging closely related sequences to remove PCR and sequencing errors. To assign V, D and J gene segments, CDR3 sequences were aligned to IMGT reference sequences. For a sequence to be retained, a match of at least six nucleotides was required to both a V gene segment and a J gene segment. A rearrangement was called productive if the CDR3 had no stop codons and remained in frame with V and J, and every other rearrangement was called non-productive. CDR3 was defined by IMGT convention, running from the second conserved V-encoded cysteine to the conserved J-encoded phenylalanine. The earlier analysis of some 600 of the donors excluded sequences that lacked an unambiguous match to a single V gene segment. An earlier analysis of almost 600 of the donors classified V segments as functional when productive rearrangements were above 56.7% and as segregating when the standard deviation between donors was above 5%. A statistical classification framework was built for diagnosing cytomegalovirus status from the catalog of TCR beta chain sequences. In a later analysis, V and J genes were assigned by comparing TCR nucleotide sequences against IMGT/GENE-DB human TR gene sequences. A later analysis assigned CDR3 sequences and most-parsimonious VDJ recombination scenarios with the TCRdist pipeline. In a later analysis, each TCR beta chain was defined by its CDR3 amino acid sequence together with its V-gene family, and reads without a unique V-gene family were excluded. A later analysis removed roughly 590 highly shared, low-generation-probability nucleotide sequences to deal with suspected cross-contamination and a sequencing artifact. In a later analysis, a clonal expansion index was calculated for each public chain from normalized within-repertoire ranks of inferred template counts. Generation probabilities in a later analysis came from a VDJ recombination model fitted to out-of-frame rearrangements, and those results were checked against IGoR. In a later analysis, hypergeometric tests were used to score TCR-TCR, TCR-HLA and TCR-CMV co-occurrence, with a repertoire-size bias correction applied to TCR pairs. To estimate false discovery rates, a later analysis permuted the HLA or CMV assignments 20 times. In a later analysis, co-occurring TCRs were grouped using DBSCAN, and TCRdist sequence similarity was added for clustering within HLA-allele-positive subsets. For co-occurrence clustering, repertoires with fewer than 30,000 or more than 120,000 public chains were excluded, along with a handful of repertoires with anomalous nucleotide sharing. TCRdb stores this immuneACCESS table with in-frame sequences only. Part of the clones is absent; in the studies checked, under half of the shortfall reflects unresolved V genes, and no reason is known for the rest. The DNA was the basis for D and trimming; V, J and clone size are from that table. Here the sample has about 150,000 clones; roughly 63% occur a single time. The ten largest account for 6% to 8.5% of the sample.

This clone was counted between two and nine times. Its antigen is not yet known. No much larger clone is present one base from it, and per-base qualities are unavailable. The cohort was made up of 650 to 700 healthy bone marrow donors. At the time of sampling, all cohort members were nominally healthy, though unrecorded immune exposures were likely present. The donor was CMV seropositive and belonged to the group of 250 to 300 seropositive cohort members. A peripheral blood sample was provided by each donor, and peripheral blood mononuclear cells were used for TCR beta sequencing. The Qiagen DNeasy Blood Extraction Kit was used to extract genomic DNA from the blood cell samples. V has 3 bases trimmed and J has 4 bases trimmed; junction bases matching no gene number 4. The CDR3, from cysteine to phenylalanine, totals 15 residues. The read is trimmed to its CDR3 DNA, 45 bases read in frame from base 1. CDR1 LGHNA and CDR2 YSLEER were looked up in the germline V gene.

This receptor chain uses TRBV4-3 and TRBJ2-1; the central 9 bases match TRBD2. Material for sequencing was PBMCs. This sequence was found in a woman aged 55-69 years in good health and CMV-seropositive. The nucleotides are TGCGCCAGCAGCCAGAGCGGGAGGATTTACAATGAGCAGTTCTTC. The translation is CASSQSGRIYNEQFF.